A selection of T cell receptor beta chains follows, all from one sample in a study of CD8+ T cells in alopecia areata. Only in-frame clones appear in the TCRdb table, and some are missing; sequencing was by immunoSEQ multiplex PCR. The sample yields under 75,000 clones, under 55% seen once. The material was CD8+ T cells sorted from blood, obtained at week 0. The receptors come from a human donor with alopecia areata. The CDR3 runs from the conserved cysteine through the conserved F or W. The order of the fields is D gene, clone size, V gene, J gene, CDR3 DNA, CDR3 protein. D genes are given only for firm matches. The size of a clone is reported for some rows only, either as once, few or many, or as a class for expanded clones.

d_gene: NA
abundance: NA
v_gene: TRBV27
j_gene: TRBJ2-1
CDR3nt: TGTGCCAGCACCAAAAGCGGAAACTACAATGAGCAGTTCTTC
CDR3aa: CASTKSGNYNEQFF

d_gene: TRBD1
abundance: few
v_gene: TRBV19
j_gene: TRBJ2-2
CDR3nt: TGTGCCGGACGGACAGGTTTCGCCGGGGAGCTGTTTTTT
CDR3aa: CAGRTGFAGELFF

d_gene: NA
abundance: NA
v_gene: TRBV4-1
j_gene: TRBJ2-3
CDR3nt: TGCGCCAGCAGCCAAACTCCCAGGGCGGCCACAGATACGCAGTATTTT
CDR3aa: CASSQTPRAATDTQYF

d_gene: NA
abundance: few
v_gene: TRBV2
j_gene: TRBJ2-7
CDR3nt: TGTGCCAGCAGTGAAGCAGAAGGACTACCCTACGAGCAGTACTTC
CDR3aa: CASSEAEGLPYEQYF

d_gene: NA
abundance: once
v_gene: TRBV29-1
j_gene: TRBJ2-1
CDR3nt: TGCAGCGTGGCTCTCGGGGGGCAGTTCTTC
CDR3aa: CSVALGGQFF

d_gene: TRBD2
abundance: NA
v_gene: TRBV29-1
j_gene: TRBJ2-2
CDR3nt: TGCAGCGTTGAGTTGTTTAGCGGGAGCGTGCCGTCCGGGGAGCTGTTTTTT
CDR3aa: CSVELFSGSVPSGELFF

d_gene: NA
abundance: many
v_gene: TRBV7-9
j_gene: TRBJ1-2
CDR3nt: TGTGCCAGCAGCTTAGGACAGAGCTATGGCTACACCTTC
CDR3aa: CASSLGQSYGYTF

d_gene: TRBD2
abundance: few
v_gene: TRBV23-1
j_gene: TRBJ2-5
CDR3nt: TGCGCCAGCAGTCTTGATAGCGGGAGGGCCGGAGAGACCCAGTACTTC
CDR3aa: CASSLDSGRAGETQYF

d_gene: TRBD1
abundance: many
v_gene: TRBV4-2
j_gene: TRBJ1-5
CDR3nt: TGTGCCAGCAGCCCCCGGACAGGGGGCGATCAGCCCCAGCATTTT
CDR3aa: CASSPRTGGDQPQHF

d_gene: NA
abundance: few
v_gene: TRBV2
j_gene: TRBJ2-2
CDR3nt: TGTGCCAGCAGATCCGGGAACACCGGGGAGCTGTTTTTT
CDR3aa: CASRSGNTGELFF

d_gene: NA
abundance: NA
v_gene: TRBV29-1
j_gene: TRBJ2-1
CDR3nt: TGCAGCGTTGAACAGGGAGACCGCCTAGAGCAGTTCTTC
CDR3aa: CSVEQGDRLEQFF

d_gene: NA
abundance: NA
v_gene: TRBV28
j_gene: TRBJ2-7
CDR3nt: TGTGCCAGCAGCTCCGACGCCGAGGGGCCCTACGAGCAGTACTTC
CDR3aa: CASSSDAEGPYEQYF

d_gene: TRBD1
abundance: NA
v_gene: TRBV5-4
j_gene: TRBJ2-7
CDR3nt: TGTGCCAGCAGCCGGGACAGGAGCTCCTACGAGCAGTACTTC
CDR3aa: CASSRDRSSYEQYF

d_gene: TRBD2
abundance: few
v_gene: TRBV29-1
j_gene: TRBJ2-7
CDR3nt: TGCAGCGTTGGAGCGGGAGGTTTATACGAGCAGTACTTC
CDR3aa: CSVGAGGLYEQYF

d_gene: NA
abundance: NA
v_gene: TRBV28
j_gene: TRBJ1-2
CDR3nt: TGTGCCAGCAGTTCGCCAGGGTCTGTAACTAACTATGGCTACACCTTC
CDR3aa: CASSSPGSVTNYGYTF

d_gene: NA
abundance: NA
v_gene: TRBV7-2
j_gene: TRBJ2-1
CDR3nt: TGTGCCAGCAGCCACCCCTACAATGAGCAGTTCTTC
CDR3aa: CASSHPYNEQFF

d_gene: TRBD2
abundance: NA
v_gene: TRBV2
j_gene: TRBJ2-7
CDR3nt: TGTGCCAGCAGTTTATATCGGACTAGCGGAAGCTCCTACGAGCAGTACTTC
CDR3aa: CASSLYRTSGSSYEQYF

d_gene: NA
abundance: few
v_gene: TRBV19
j_gene: TRBJ1-2
CDR3nt: TGTGCCAGTAGCCCGGGGGGCGCGTCCTATGGCTACACCTTC
CDR3aa: CASSPGGASYGYTF